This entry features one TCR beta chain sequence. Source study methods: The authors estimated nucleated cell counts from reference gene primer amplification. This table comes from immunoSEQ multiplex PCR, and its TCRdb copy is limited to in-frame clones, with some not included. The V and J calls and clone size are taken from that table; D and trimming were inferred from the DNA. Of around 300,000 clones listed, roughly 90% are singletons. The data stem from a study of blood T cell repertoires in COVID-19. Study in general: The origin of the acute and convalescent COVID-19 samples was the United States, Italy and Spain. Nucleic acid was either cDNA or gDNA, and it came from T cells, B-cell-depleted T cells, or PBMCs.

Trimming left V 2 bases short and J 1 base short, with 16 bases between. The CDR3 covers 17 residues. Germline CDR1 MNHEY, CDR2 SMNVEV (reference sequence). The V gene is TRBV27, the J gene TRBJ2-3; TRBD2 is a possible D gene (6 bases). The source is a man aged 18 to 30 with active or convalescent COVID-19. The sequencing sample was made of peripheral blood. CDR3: CASSLLERVEGTDTQYF. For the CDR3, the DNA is TGTGCCAGCAGTTTACTAGAGCGGGTTGAGGGCACAGATACGCAGTATTTT.